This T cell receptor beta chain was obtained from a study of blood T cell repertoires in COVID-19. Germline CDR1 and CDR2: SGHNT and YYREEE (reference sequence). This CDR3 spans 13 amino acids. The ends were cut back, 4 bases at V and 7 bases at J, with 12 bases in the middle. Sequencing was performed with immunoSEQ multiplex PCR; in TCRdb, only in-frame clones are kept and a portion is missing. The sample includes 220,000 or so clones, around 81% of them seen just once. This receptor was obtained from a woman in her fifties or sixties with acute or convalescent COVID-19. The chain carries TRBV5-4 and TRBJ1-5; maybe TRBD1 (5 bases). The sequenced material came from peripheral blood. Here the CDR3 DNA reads TGTGCCAGCAGCCTGGACCAGGGCCAGCCCCAGCATTTT. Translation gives CASSLDQGQPQHF.